This TCR beta chain was profiled in a study of beta chain features in type 1 diabetes. Overall study results and limits: Type 1 diabetes patients had TCRB CDR3s that were shorter (moderately but significantly so) in all four CD4+ subsets.

Every participating donor gave one draw, a heparinised blood sample averaging around 120 mL. This clone was seen a few times. Its specificity is not known. The CDR3 totals 12 residues. The germline CDR1 and CDR2 sequences are SGHTA and FQGNSA. Losses at the gene ends were 5 bases for V and 8 bases for J; bases not matched to a gene: 5. What was sequenced were expressed TCRB transcripts, since all of the isolated RNA had been reverse transcribed. Produced via immunoSEQ multiplex PCR; TCRdb's table is partial and in-frame only. The sample consists of approximately 250,000 clones, approximately 25% of them appearing once.

The chain combines TRBV7-2 with TRBJ1-1, with 7 nucleotides matching TRBD1. This clonotype was sampled from a woman aged 25 to 39 with type 1 diabetes. The sequencing input was naive CD4+ T cells from blood. The CDR3 sequence: CASSNRGLEAFF. CDR3 nucleotides: TGTGCCAGCAGCAACAGGGGACTGGAAGCTTTCTTT.